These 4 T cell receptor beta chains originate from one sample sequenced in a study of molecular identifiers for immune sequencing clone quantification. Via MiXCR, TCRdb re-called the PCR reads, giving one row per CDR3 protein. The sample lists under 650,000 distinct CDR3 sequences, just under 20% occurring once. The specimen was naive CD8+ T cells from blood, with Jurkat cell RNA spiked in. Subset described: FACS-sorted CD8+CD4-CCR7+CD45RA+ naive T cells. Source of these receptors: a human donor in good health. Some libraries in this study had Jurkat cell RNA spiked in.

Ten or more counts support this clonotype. CDR3 residues: CASSQGQGGAGELFF. DNA of the CDR3: TGCGCCAGCAGCCAGGGACAGGGAGGAGCCGGGGAGCTGTTTTTT. This chain uses TRBV4-1 with TRBJ2-2; 9 bases are a match to TRBD1. The trim removed 3 bases at V and 6 bases at J, leaving 5 bases unmatched. Germline V gives CDR1 MGHRA, CDR2 YSYEKL. The CDR3 is made up of 15 amino acids.

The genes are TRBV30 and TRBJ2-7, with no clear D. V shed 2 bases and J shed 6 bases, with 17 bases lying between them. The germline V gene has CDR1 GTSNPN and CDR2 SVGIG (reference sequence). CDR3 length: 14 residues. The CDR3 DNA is TGTGCCTGGAGTTTCTATCGGCCCGGCGGCGAGCAGTACTTC. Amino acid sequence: CAWSFYRPGGEQYF.

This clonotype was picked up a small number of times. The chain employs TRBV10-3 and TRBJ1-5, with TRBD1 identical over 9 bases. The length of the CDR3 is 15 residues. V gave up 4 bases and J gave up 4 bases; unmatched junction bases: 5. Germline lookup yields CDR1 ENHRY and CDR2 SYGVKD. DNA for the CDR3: TGTGCCATCAGTGTCGGACAGGGGTTTAATCAGCCCCAGCATTTT. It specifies CAISVGQGFNQPQHF.

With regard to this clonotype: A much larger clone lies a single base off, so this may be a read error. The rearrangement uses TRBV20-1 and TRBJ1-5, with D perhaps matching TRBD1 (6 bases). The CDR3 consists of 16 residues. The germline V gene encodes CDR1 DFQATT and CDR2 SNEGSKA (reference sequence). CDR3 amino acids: CSATDGGRRGNRPQHF. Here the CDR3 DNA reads TGCAGTGCCACAGACGGGGGGCGCAGGGGCAATCGGCCCCAGCATTTT.